The rows below give T cell receptor beta chains drawn from one sample of a study of shared clonotypes between healthy human individuals. Method: immunoSEQ multiplex PCR; TCRdb's copy keeps in-frame clones and lacks some. The sample has millions of clones, roughly 96% seen once. Material: naive CD4+ T cells sorted from blood. These receptors were obtained from a man aged 18 to 30 in good health. The CDR3 runs from the conserved cysteine through the conserved F or W. D genes are given only for firm matches. A clone size is listed for some rows: how often the clone was seen (once, few, many), or a class if it is expanded.

D,size,J,V,CDR3,DNA
NA,NA,TRBJ2-3,TRBV30,CAWNRRSTDTQYF,TGTGCCTGGAATCGTAGATCCACAGATACGCAGTATTTT
NA,NA,TRBJ2-2,TRBV6-5,CASSRRIGELFF,TGTGCCAGCAGCCGGCGGATCGGGGAGCTGTTTTTT
NA,NA,TRBJ2-7,TRBV28,CASSPPGVGVYEQYF,TGTGCCAGCAGTCCACCGGGGGTTGGGGTTTACGAGCAGTACTTC
NA,NA,TRBJ2-1,TRBV6-4,CASRKKTHHEQFF,TGTGCCAGCAGGAAGAAGACACACCATGAGCAGTTCTTC
TRBD1,NA,TRBJ2-3,TRBV30,CAWSSGQGISDTQYF,TGTGCCTGGAGTTCGGGACAGGGGATCTCAGATACGCAGTATTTT
NA,NA,TRBJ1-2,TRBV30,CAWGTGGVQGGYTF,TGTGCCTGGGGCACCGGTGGGGTCCAAGGTGGCTACACCTTC
NA,NA,TRBJ1-1,TRBV5-1,CASSLEGGTEAFF,TGCGCCAGCAGCTTGGAAGGCGGGACTGAAGCTTTCTTT
NA,NA,TRBJ2-3,TRBV5-1,CASSGVNTDTQYF,TGCGCCAGCAGCGGGGTTAACACAGATACGCAGTATTTT
TRBD2,once,TRBJ2-2,TRBV9,CASSVASAGVIGELFF,TGTGCCAGCAGCGTAGCCTCGGCGGGGGTGATCGGGGAGCTGTTTTTT
TRBD1,NA,TRBJ1-5,TRBV30,CAWRAAGGGNQPQHF,TGTGCCTGGAGGGCCGCAGGGGGCGGCAATCAGCCCCAGCATTTT
NA,NA,TRBJ2-7,TRBV7-2,CASSLVSPLYEQYF,TGTGCCAGCAGCTTAGTCAGCCCACTTTACGAGCAGTACTTC
NA,NA,TRBJ2-1,TRBV6-6,CASSQGIGGEQFF,TGTGCCAGCAGCCAGGGCATAGGAGGTGAGCAGTTCTTC
NA,NA,TRBJ1-2,TRBV7-9,CASSLAFRPNYGYTF,TGTGCCAGCAGCTTAGCTTTTCGTCCTAACTATGGCTACACCTTC
TRBD1,NA,TRBJ1-4,TRBV5-1,CASSLIGTGFEKLFF,TGCGCCAGCAGCTTGATTGGGACAGGTTTCGAAAAACTGTTTTTT
NA,NA,TRBJ1-1,TRBV28,CASLLTLMNTEAFF,TGTGCCAGTTTATTAACATTGATGAACACTGAAGCTTTCTTT
NA,NA,TRBJ2-2,TRBV9,CASSVVGSAGELFF,TGTGCCAGCAGCGTAGTGGGTTCCGCCGGGGAGCTGTTTTTT
NA,NA,TRBJ2-2,TRBV19,CASSNYQTGELFF,TGTGCCAGTAGTAATTACCAGACCGGGGAGCTGTTTTTT
TRBD1,NA,TRBJ1-5,TRBV5-4,CASSRTGEGGNQPQHF,TGTGCCAGCAGTCGTACAGGGGAGGGTGGCAATCAGCCCCAGCATTTT
NA,NA,TRBJ1-6,TRBV6-6,CASSFYAGNFNSPLHF,TGTGCCAGCAGTTTCTATGCAGGGAATTTTAATTCACCCCTCCACTTT
NA,NA,TRBJ2-1,TRBV2,CASSGAGVVNEQFF,TGTGCCAGCAGTGGGGCAGGGGTGGTTAATGAGCAGTTCTTC
TRBD1,NA,TRBJ2-3,TRBV11-3,CASSLAGTENTDTQYF,TGTGCCAGCAGCTTAGCCGGGACAGAGAACACAGATACGCAGTATTTT
TRBD2,NA,TRBJ2-7,TRBV7-2,CASSRGGPYEQYF,TGTGCCAGCAGCCGCGGGGGGCCTTACGAGCAGTACTTC
NA,NA,TRBJ1-2,TRBV7-2,CATPRGERYGYTF,TGTGCCACCCCCAGAGGTGAGAGGTATGGCTACACCTTC
TRBD1,NA,TRBJ1-4,TRBV29-1,CSVLQGAGEKLFF,TGCAGCGTCTTACAGGGGGCAGGTGAAAAACTGTTTTTT
NA,NA,TRBJ1-5,TRBV10-3,CAISARGGEGNQPQHF,TGTGCCATCAGTGCGCGTGGGGGGGAGGGCAATCAGCCCCAGCATTTT
TRBD1,NA,TRBJ1-1,TRBV28,CASSSGQGTEAFF,TGTGCCAGCAGTTCGGGACAGGGCACTGAAGCTTTCTTT
NA,NA,TRBJ1-6,TRBV9,CASSVVGDSPLHF,TGTGCCAGCAGCGTAGTTGGGGATTCACCCCTCCACTTT
NA,NA,TRBJ2-5,TRBV11-2,CASSLIGETQYF,TGTGCCAGCAGCTTAATCGGTGAGACCCAGTACTTC
TRBD1,NA,TRBJ1-5,TRBV4-1,CASSRGQGALNQPQHF,TGCGCCAGCAGCCGTGGACAGGGGGCCCTCAATCAGCCCCAGCATTTT
TRBD2,NA,TRBJ2-1,TRBV11-2,CASSSLAGYNEQFF,TGTGCCAGCAGCTCTCTAGCGGGATACAATGAGCAGTTCTTC
NA,NA,TRBJ2-1,TRBV5-4,CASSLASEQFF,TGTGCCAGCAGCTTGGCGTCTGAGCAGTTCTTC
TRBD1,NA,TRBJ1-6,TRBV6-4,CASRGQGNSPLHF,TGTGCCAGCAGAGGACAGGGGAATTCACCCCTCCACTTT
NA,once,TRBJ2-2,TRBV6-5,CASSYGRPSGTGELFF,TGTGCCAGCAGTTACGGGAGGCCTTCAGGCACCGGGGAGCTGTTTTTT
NA,NA,TRBJ1-2,TRBV20-1,CSASSGGGYTF,TGCAGTGCTAGCTCCGGCGGTGGCTACACCTTC
TRBD1,once,TRBJ1-4,TRBV30,CAWSALPGQGLNEKLFF,TGTGCCTGGAGTGCCCTCCCGGGACAGGGACTTAATGAAAAACTGTTTTTT
TRBD1,NA,TRBJ2-3,TRBV6-1,CASSERDRGIAPQYF,TGTGCCAGCAGTGAAAGGGACAGGGGGATCGCACCGCAGTATTTT
NA,NA,TRBJ2-3,TRBV19,CASSKSRGRSTDTQYF,TGTGCCAGTAGTAAGTCCAGGGGCCGTAGCACAGATACGCAGTATTTT
TRBD2,NA,TRBJ2-3,TRBV6-5,CASSCAGGPDTQYF,TGTGCCAGCAGTTGCGCGGGGGGGCCGGATACGCAGTATTTT
NA,NA,TRBJ1-1,TRBV29-1,CSVGGRQNTEAFF,TGCAGCGTTGGGGGCAGGCAGAACACTGAAGCTTTCTTT
NA,few,TRBJ1-1,TRBV21-1,CARPSAEAFF,TGTGCCAGGCCCTCAGCTGAAGCTTTCTTT
TRBD2,NA,TRBJ2-7,TRBV28,CASSFLASGRAGLHEQYF,TGTGCCAGCAGTTTTTTAGCTAGCGGGAGGGCTGGGCTCCACGAGCAGTACTTC
NA,NA,TRBJ2-7,TRBV11-2,CASSLDRQTYEQYF,TGTGCCAGCAGCTTAGATCGACAGACCTACGAGCAGTACTTC
TRBD2,NA,TRBJ2-3,TRBV4-1,CASSQDRGLAGLLSTDTQYF,TGCGCCAGCAGCCAAGACAGAGGACTAGCGGGACTGCTTAGCACAGATACGCAGTATTTT
NA,NA,TRBJ1-2,TRBV2,CASSRTAGYGYTF,TGTGCCAGCAGTAGGACAGCCGGCTATGGCTACACCTTC
NA,NA,TRBJ2-3,TRBV5-4,CASSDRSTSTDTQYF,TGTGCCAGCAGCGACAGGTCTACTAGCACAGATACGCAGTATTTT
NA,NA,TRBJ2-1,TRBV11-3,CASSLALAPYNEQFF,TGTGCCAGCAGCTTAGCACTGGCCCCGTACAATGAGCAGTTCTTC
NA,NA,TRBJ1-5,TRBV2,CASSQDIKSNQPQHF,TGTGCCAGCAGTCAGGACATCAAGAGCAATCAGCCCCAGCATTTT
NA,NA,TRBJ2-1,TRBV29-1,CSVGQVEQFF,TGCAGCGTTGGACAGGTTGAGCAGTTCTTC
TRBD2,NA,TRBJ2-1,TRBV11-3,CASSSSGGGEQFF,TGTGCCAGCAGCTCAAGCGGGGGAGGGGAGCAGTTCTTC
TRBD2,NA,TRBJ2-3,TRBV9,CASSVGRGLAGITDTQYF,TGTGCCAGCAGCGTAGGGCGAGGACTAGCGGGCATCACAGATACGCAGTATTTT
NA,NA,TRBJ1-5,TRBV6-1,CASSELGAGNQPQHF,TGTGCCAGCAGTGAACTGGGGGCCGGCAATCAGCCCCAGCATTTT
TRBD2,NA,TRBJ2-3,TRBV5-1,CASSLPAGGAADTQYF,TGCGCCAGCAGCTTGCCCGCGGGAGGGGCGGCGGATACGCAGTATTTT
NA,NA,TRBJ1-2,TRBV7-3,CASSPTPGSIYGYTF,TGTGCCAGCAGCCCAACCCCAGGGAGTATCTATGGCTACACCTTC